The next 28 T cell receptor beta chains were all read from a single sample in a study of OX40 agonist ivuxolimab in advanced cancers. Profiled with immunoSEQ multiplex PCR; TCRdb holds only in-frame clones, not every one. The table includes about 68,000 clones, 84% detected once. The material was CD4+ or CD8+ T cells sorted from blood, obtained in a trial of the OX40 agonist ivuxolimab. Receptor source: an adult with an advanced solid tumor such as melanoma, head and neck, liver or kidney cancer.

The rearrangement links TRBV5-1 to TRBJ2-7, with 10 bases fitting TRBD2. This CDR3 has 16 amino acids. Per the germline V gene, CDR1 is SGHRS and CDR2 is YFSETQ. The J segment lost 2 bases and the V segment lost 4 bases, leaving 9 bases of the junction unmatched. The CDR3 loop is CASSGGLAGAAYEQYF. CDR3 coding DNA: TGCGCCAGCAGCGGGGGGCTAGCGGGAGCGGCCTACGAGCAGTACTTC.

The V gene is TRBV7-3, the J gene TRBJ2-5; D is undetermined. This CDR3 contains 15 residues. CDR1 is SGHTA and CDR2 is FQGTGA in the germline V gene. Trimming pared 0 bases from V and 2 bases from J, leaving 10 bases between. The CDR3 DNA is TGTGCCAGCAGCTTAACGTCAGAGAGTCAAGAGACCCAGTACTTC. It is translated as CASSLTSESQETQYF.

The chain combines TRBV10-3 with TRBJ1-1; no clear D gene. Trimming removed 7 bases at V and 2 bases at J, with 11 bases between. Germline lookup yields CDR1 ENHRY and CDR2 SYGVKD. The CDR3 loop spans 13 amino acids. CDR3 amino acids: CAITGGYNTEAFF. DNA of the CDR3: TGTGCCATCACAGGAGGGTATAACACTGAAGCTTTCTTT.

The rearrangement links TRBV5-1 to TRBJ2-5; 11 nucleotides line up with TRBD1. The V gene's germline CDR1 is SGHRS and CDR2 YFSETQ. V lost 4 bases and J lost 5; bases outside the gene matches: 10. The CDR3 has 16 amino acids. The CDR3 sequence: CASSGGQGAYAETQYF. In nucleotides, the CDR3 is TGCGCCAGCAGCGGAGGACAGGGGGCGTACGCGGAGACCCAGTACTTC.

The chain couples TRBV25-1 to TRBJ2-1; D perhaps matches TRBD2 (7 bases). This CDR3 is 14 amino acids long. With 3 bases removed from V and 5 bases from J, the gap between germline ends came to 11 bases. Per germline, CDR1 MGHDK and CDR2 SYGVNS. The CDR3 is CASSEGGPHNEQFF. The CDR3, as DNA: TGTGCCAGCAGTGAGGGGGGGCCGCACAATGAGCAGTTCTTC. Variable domain in full (rest from reference TRBV25-1 and TRBJ2-1): EADIYQTPRYLVIGTGKKITLECSQTMGHDKMYWYQQDPGMELHLIHYSYGVNSTEKGDLSSESTVSRIRTEHFPLTLESARPSHTSQYLCASSEGGPHNEQFFGPGTRLTVL.

This clone occurred a few times. The chain joins TRBV19 to TRBJ2-6; 8 bases line up with TRBD2. The CDR3 length is 18 residues. Per the germline V gene, CDR1 is LNHDA and CDR2 is SQIVND (reference sequence). V shed 5 bases and J 3 bases; nucleotides not matched to a gene: 12. The CDR3 DNA is TGTGCCAGTAGTCCCGGACTAGCTCAACAACTTGGGGCCAACGTCCTGACTTTC. This sequence encodes CASSPGLAQQLGANVLTF.

This clone has just one count. The chain employs TRBV4-3 and TRBJ2-5, with D perhaps matching TRBD1 or TRBD2 (6 bases each). Trimming took 0 bases from V and 5 from J, leaving 10 bases between them. The CDR3 runs to 14 residues. From germline, CDR1 is LGHNA and CDR2 YSLEER. CDR3 sequence reads: CASSQDPGAETQYF. The CDR3 nucleotides are TGCGCCAGCAGCCAAGATCCGGGGGCTGAGACCCAGTACTTC.

The chain carries TRBV30 and TRBJ1-1; TRBD1 might be the D (5 bases). Trimming removed 1 base from V and 1 base from J, with 13 bases in between. Germline CDR1 is GTSNPN and CDR2 is SVGIG (reference sequence). This CDR3 has 15 residues. For the CDR3, the DNA is TGTGCCTGGAGTGGACCCCCGGGGCAGAACACTGAAGCTTTCTTT. This sequence encodes CAWSGPPGQNTEAFF.

This clone was found once. The chain has TRBV5-1 and TRBJ2-7; TRBD2 matches at 13 bases. The CDR3 has 14 residues. In germline, CDR1 is SGHRS, CDR2 YFSETQ. Trimming at V came to 4 bases and at J to 5 bases, leaving 3 bases not matched to a gene. CDR3 sequence (DNA): TGCGCCAGCAGCAGGACTAGCGGGAGTAACGAGCAGTACTTC. It yields the protein CASSRTSGSNEQYF.

The rearrangement joins TRBV4-2 to TRBJ1-4; 10 bases agree with TRBD1. The germline gives CDR1 LGHNA, CDR2 YNFKEQ. J gave up 6 bases and V 3 bases, and 7 bases lay outside the gene matches. The CDR3 spans 16 residues. CDR3 in DNA: TGTGCCAGCAGCCAGGAGGTTGGGACAGGGGATGAAAAACTGTTTTTT. Its protein is CASSQEVGTGDEKLFF.

CDR3 nucleotides: TGTGCCAGCAGCGGTACGGGAGGAGGCTACACCTTC. This gives the protein CASSGTGGGYTF. The J gene is TRBJ1-2, the V gene TRBV7-3; D uncertain. From germline, CDR1 is SGHTA and CDR2 FQGTGA. V lost 5 bases and J 8 bases, leaving 12 bases between the germline ends. CDR3 size: 12 residues.

V gene TRBV7-2 combines with J gene TRBJ1-5, with TRBD1 matching over 9 bases. The junction had 4 bases not matched to a gene; V was cut back by 5 bases and J by 5 bases. The CDR3 covers 14 residues. Germline lookup yields CDR1 SGHTA and CDR2 FQGNSA. As DNA, the CDR3 is TGTGCCAGCAGCAGTGGACAGGGGTATCAGCCCCAGCATTTT. It yields the protein CASSSGQGYQPQHF.

This clone occurred a few times. The rearrangement links TRBV28 to TRBJ1-2; no clear D. V was shortened by 5 bases and J by 5 bases, with 6 bases between the two germline ends. From germline, CDR1 is MDHEN and CDR2 SYDVKM. This CDR3 comprises 11 residues. Written as DNA, the CDR3 is TGTGCCAGCAGTACCCTTTATGGCTACACCTTC. The encoded protein is CASSTLYGYTF.

The V call is TRBV5-6, the J call TRBJ1-2; the D gene is possibly TRBD1 (5 bases). CDR1 is SGHDT and CDR2 is YYEEEE in the germline V gene. This CDR3 region has 12 residues. V was cut by 2 bases and J by 6 bases, with 8 bases left in between. In nucleotides, the CDR3 is TGTGCCAGCAGCTTTGGGGCTGATGGCTACACCTTC. This sequence encodes CASSFGADGYTF.

The chain recombines TRBV14 with TRBJ2-5; unclear D gene. CDR3 size: 11 residues. V gave up 6 bases and J gave up 2 bases, with 4 bases separating them. Germline loops: CDR1 SGHDN, CDR2 FVKESK. Here the CDR3 DNA reads TGTGCCAGCAGTTCTCAAGAGACCCAGTACTTC. The encoded protein is CASSSQETQYF.

This clone was observed once. The chain is built from TRBV14 and TRBJ2-5; 7 bases fit TRBD1. CDR1 is SGHDN and CDR2 is FVKESK in the germline V gene. The CDR3 is 16 residues long. V trimming: 0 bases; J trimming: 4 bases; junction bases outside the gene matches: 8. The CDR3 DNA is TGTGCCAGCAGCCAAGAGCTCCCAGCAGGGGGAGAGACCCAGTACTTC. It encodes CASSQELPAGGETQYF.

The rearrangement joins TRBV11-1 to TRBJ2-1; a weak D match, TRBD2 (6 bases). CDR1 SGHAT and CDR2 FQDESV come from the germline V gene (reference sequence). Trimming took off 4 bases at V and 4 bases at J, with 14 bases between the two ends. The CDR3 loop spans 15 amino acids. CDR3 in DNA: TGTGCCAGCAGCTCCCGGGGACTCCTTTACAATGAGCAGTTCTTC. Its translation is CASSSRGLLYNEQFF.

V gene TRBV19 combines with J gene TRBJ2-5, with 8 bases lining up with TRBD2. The length of the CDR3 is 15 residues. Germline V gene data show CDR1 as LNHDA and CDR2 as SQIVND (reference sequence). The J segment lost 5 bases and the V segment lost 3 bases, leaving 8 bases of the junction unmatched. In nucleotides, the CDR3 is TGTGCCAGTAGTATCAAAGCGGGAGTCACGGAGACCCAGTACTTC. Amino acid sequence: CASSIKAGVTETQYF.

The rearrangement joins TRBV6-1 to TRBJ1-6; no reliable D call. V lost 2 bases and J 9 bases, leaving 17 bases between the germline ends. Germline V gives CDR1 MNHNS, CDR2 SASEGT. The CDR3 extends over 16 amino acids. The CDR3 spells CASSERFGDLGSPLHF. CDR3 bases: TGTGCCAGCAGTGAACGGTTCGGGGATCTGGGTTCACCCCTCCACTTT.

The chain couples TRBV27 to TRBJ2-7; tentative D call: TRBD1 (5 bases). This CDR3 comprises 16 residues. Germline V gene lookup returns CDR1 MNHEY and CDR2 SMNVEV (reference sequence). V gave up 0 bases and J gave up 4 bases, with 16 bases separating them. CDR3 amino acids: CASSLSGAAVGYEQYF. DNA for the CDR3: TGTGCCAGCAGTTTATCTGGGGCTGCAGTCGGGTACGAGCAGTACTTC.

The chain carries TRBV6-5 and TRBJ2-7; TRBD1 aligns across 9 bases. This CDR3 has 15 residues. The V gene end was trimmed by 0 bases and the J gene end by 6 bases; junction bases not matched to a gene: 6. CDR1 is MNHEY, CDR2 SVGAGI, per germline. Here the CDR3 DNA reads TGTGCCAGCAGTTACTCGTGGACAGGGGCTATCGAGCAGTACTTC. Translated: CASSYSWTGAIEQYF.

This clone was recorded only once. The chain combines TRBV9 with TRBJ2-3; no clear D. Trimming removed 1 base at V and 4 bases at J, with 19 bases between. Germline-derived CDR1 and CDR2 are SGDLS and YYNGEE. CDR3 length: 17 residues. The CDR3 reads CASSVNDAARIADTQYF. CDR3 coding DNA: TGTGCCAGCAGCGTAAATGACGCAGCTAGAATAGCAGATACGCAGTATTTT.

This chain connects TRBV19 to TRBJ2-1; possible D gene TRBD1, 5 bases. V lost 5 bases and J lost 5, with 22 bases in between. Per germline, CDR1 LNHDA and CDR2 SQIVND (reference sequence). The CDR3 extends over 17 amino acids. CDR3 sequence: CASSSPLGAAVNNEQFF. The CDR3 DNA is TGTGCCAGTAGTTCCCCCTTAGGGGCGGCCGTCAACAATGAGCAGTTCTTC.

The J gene is TRBJ1-4, the V gene TRBV19; D unresolved. CDR3 length equals 14 residues. V shed 6 bases and J shed 0 bases, with 8 bases lying between them. CDR1 and CDR2 from the germline V gene are LNHDA and SQIVND (reference sequence). CDR3 region: CASRIGATNEKLFF. CDR3 sequence (DNA): TGTGCCAGTAGAATTGGAGCAACTAATGAAAAACTGTTTTTT.

The V gene is TRBV6-5, the J gene TRBJ1-2; 7 bases agree with TRBD1. The CDR3 has 14 amino acids. From germline, CDR1 is MNHEY and CDR2 SVGAGI. Unmatched junction bases numbered 8, after V lost 6 bases and J lost 4 bases. The CDR3 bases are TGTGCCAGCAGCCCCCGTAGGGGGCCCTATGGCTACACCTTC. Residues: CASSPRRGPYGYTF.

The chain couples TRBV12-5 to TRBJ2-5; no firm D call. CDR1 is LGHNT, CDR2 FRNRAP, per germline. This CDR3 has 12 residues. Trimming removed 5 bases at V and 2 bases at J, with 6 bases between. The CDR3: CASGPGQETQYF. The CDR3 nucleotides are TGTGCTAGTGGTCCGGGTCAAGAGACCCAGTACTTC.

The J gene is TRBJ2-7, the V gene TRBV2, with 7 bases fitting TRBD2. CDR1 SNHLY and CDR2 FYNNEI come from the germline V gene. J was trimmed by 2 bases and V by 2 bases; bases with no gene match: 9. This CDR3 spans 16 amino acids. As DNA, the CDR3 is TGTGCCAGCAGTGAAAAAGGTTCTAGCGGAGCCTACGAGCAGTACTTC. Translation gives CASSEKGSSGAYEQYF.

This clone was recorded a few times. The rearrangement uses TRBV4-1 and TRBJ2-3; a weak D match, TRBD1 (6 bases). Germline CDR1 reads MGHRA; CDR2 reads YSYEKL. CDR3 length: 18 amino acids. The germline V and J ends were trimmed by 5 bases and 5 bases, with 26 bases remaining between them. As DNA, the CDR3 is TGCGCCAGCAGCACTCGATCCCGGGACACAACTGGTAAAGATACGCAGTATTTT. Its translation is CASSTRSRDTTGKDTQYF.